This T cell receptor beta chain was recorded in a study of T-cell reconstitution after alpha-beta-depleted transplantation in children. Many counts were recorded for this clonotype. Antigen specificity is unknown. Trimming cost V 0 bases and J 12 bases; bases outside gene matches: 14. This CDR3 contains 17 residues. Germline loops: CDR1 DFQATT, CDR2 SNEGSKA (reference sequence). Unique molecular identifiers were used to barcode this TCRbeta library. TCRdb reanalysed the PCR reads using MiXCR and keeps one entry per CDR3 protein. The sample lists 550,000 to 800,000 distinct CDR3 sequences; around 14% were seen once. Study observations and caveats: Approximately two months post-transplant, alpha-beta T cells reportedly originated from several hundred expanded graft clones. A year post-transplant, T-cell counts and diversity derived mostly from newly produced T cells. The high TCRbeta diversity at day 60 in some patients came from surviving recipient T cells and thymic progenitors.

The chain carries TRBV20-1 and TRBJ2-1; 13 positions agree with TRBD2. The source material was PBMCs, sampled before TCRalphabeta/CD19-depleted stem cell transplant. The clonotype originates from a girl under 10 years old with congenital amegakaryocytic thrombocytopenia, due to receive a stem cell transplant. The CDR3 sequence is CSARDRGGLAGSIGQFF. The CDR3 DNA reads as TGCAGTGCTAGAGATCGGGGGGGACTAGCGGGATCTATTGGGCAGTTCTTC.